The 30 T cell receptor beta chains below all came from one sample that was sequenced in a study of CD8+ T cells in alopecia areata. Sequencing used cDNA as its template, made by extracting RNA and reverse transcribing it. Sequencing was performed with immunoSEQ multiplex PCR; in TCRdb, only in-frame clones are kept and a portion is missing. Of hundreds of thousands of clones in the sample, approximately 52% were seen once. Here the sequenced sample was CD4+ T cells sorted from blood, taken at week 0. These receptor sequences come from a human donor with alopecia areata.

In its sample, this clone was seen a few times. The chain employs TRBV6-6 and TRBJ2-1; the D is unclear. V was clipped by 5 bases and J by 7 bases, with 9 bases between them. Per the germline V gene, CDR1 is MNHNY and CDR2 is SVGAGI (reference sequence). This CDR3 is built from 12 residues. The chain's CDR3 is CASSLALNEQFF. Written as DNA, the CDR3 is TGTGCCAGCAGTCTCGCCCTTAATGAGCAGTTCTTC.

The chain has TRBV19 and TRBJ1-2, with TRBD1 matching over 7 bases. After removal of 9 bases from V and 8 bases from J, the junction contained 9 bases not matched to a gene. The germline gives CDR1 LNHDA, CDR2 SQIVND (reference sequence). The CDR3 is made up of 12 amino acids. CDR3 coding DNA: TGTGCCAGCGCCGCTGTGACAGGGGGCTACACCTTC. As protein: CASAAVTGGYTF. The whole variable domain, filled in from reference TRBV19 and TRBJ1-2, reads DGGITQSPKYLFRKEGQNVTLSCEQNLNHDAMYWYRQDPGQGLRLIYYSQIVNDFQKGDIAEGYSVSREKKESFPLTVTSAQKNPTAFYLCASAAVTGGYTFGSGTRLTVV.

The chain uses TRBV6-5 and TRBJ1-3; D is unclear. The germline gives CDR1 MNHEY, CDR2 SVGAGI. The CDR3 length is 15 residues. Trimming pared 11 bases from V and 0 bases from J, leaving 17 bases between. CDR3 DNA: TGTGCCTCCCAAAGGGCAGGTACCTCTGGAAACACCATATATTTT. Protein sequence: CASQRAGTSGNTIYF.

This clone has only a few counts. V usage is TRBV5-5 and J usage is TRBJ1-2, with D possibly being TRBD1 (6 bases). This CDR3 is 16 amino acids long. V was pared by 1 base and J by 8 bases, with 21 bases between. Germline CDR1 is SGHKS and CDR2 is YYEKEE (reference sequence). CDR3 coding DNA: TGTGCCAGCAGCTTGCTACCAACCCAGGGGCGAGGCGGCTACACCTTC. This codes for CASSLLPTQGRGGYTF.

CDR3 in amino acids: CASINTDTQYF. The CDR3 region has the DNA TGTGCCAGCATCAACACAGATACGCAGTATTTT. The chain links TRBV7-9 to TRBJ2-3, with D unresolved. The germline V and J ends were trimmed by 7 bases and 2 bases, with 4 bases remaining between them. Germline V CDR1 and CDR2: SEHNR, FQNEAQ (reference sequence). This CDR3 is 11 amino acids long.

This clone showed up just a few times. The chain couples TRBV19 to TRBJ2-3, with D possibly TRBD1 on 6 matching bases. Trimming took off 1 base at V and 9 bases at J, with 14 bases between the two ends. The CDR3 is 14 amino acids. Germline lookup yields CDR1 LNHDA and CDR2 SQIVND (reference sequence). The CDR3 spells CASSIGRGSGTQYF. CDR3 in DNA: TGTGCCAGTAGTATAGGAAGGGGGTCGGGGACGCAGTATTTT. Full variable domain (remainder filled in from reference TRBV19 and TRBJ2-3): DGGITQSPKYLFRKEGQNVTLSCEQNLNHDAMYWYRQDPGQGLRLIYYSQIVNDFQKGDIAEGYSVSREKKESFPLTVTSAQKNPTAFYLCASSIGRGSGTQYFGPGTRLTVL.

J is TRBJ1-2 and V is TRBV5-1; the D gene is possibly TRBD1 (5 bases). Trimming left V 7 bases short and J 2 bases short, with 12 bases between. The germline CDR1 and CDR2 sequences are SGHRS and YFSETQ. CDR3 length equals 13 residues. The CDR3: CASAPGENYGYTF. DNA of the CDR3: TGCGCCAGCGCCCCGGGGGAAAACTATGGCTACACCTTC.

The gene calls are TRBV6-5 and TRBJ1-1; D is unclear. Germline CDR1 and CDR2: MNHEY and SVGAGI. CDR3 length: 14 residues. Trimming removed 0 bases from V and 1 base from J, with 6 bases in between. This CDR3 is CASSYSWRNTEAFF. The CDR3 DNA reads TGTGCCAGCAGTTACTCGTGGCGGAACACTGAAGCTTTCTTT.

The chain joins TRBV29-1 to TRBJ1-1; 7 nucleotides match TRBD1. The germline V gene encodes CDR1 SQVTM and CDR2 ANQGSEA. V lost 7 bases, J lost 2 bases, and 13 bases stayed unmatched. This CDR3 contains 15 residues. CDR3 protein: CSAKTGVQGNTEAFF. The CDR3 coding sequence is TGCAGCGCTAAAACAGGGGTGCAGGGTAACACTGAAGCTTTCTTT.

The rearrangement joins TRBV5-1 to TRBJ1-5; D not certain. V was shortened by 3 bases and J by 2 bases, with 6 bases between the two germline ends. The CDR3 extends over 13 amino acids. The germline CDR1 and CDR2 sequences are SGHRS and YFSETQ. The CDR3 coding sequence is TGCGCCAGCAGCTCCCGGGGCAATCAGCCCCAGCATTTT. It translates to CASSSRGNQPQHF. Variable domain in full (rest from reference TRBV5-1 and TRBJ1-5): KAGVTQTPRYLIKTRGQQVTLSCSPISGHRSVSWYQQTPGQGLQFLFEYFSETQRNKGNFPGRFSGRQFSNSRSEMNVSTLELGDSALYLCASSSRGNQPQHFGDGTRLSIL.

CDR3 sequence (DNA): TGTGCCAGCAGATCCCAGGGGGGAATACGCACAGATACGCAGTATTTT. Translating it yields CASRSQGGIRTDTQYF. J is TRBJ2-3 and V is TRBV27, with D tentatively TRBD1 (7 bases). The CDR3 is 16 residues long. Germline V gene data show CDR1 as MNHEY and CDR2 as SMNVEV (reference sequence). The V and J ends lost 6 bases and 1 base respectively, with 17 bases between them.

This clone was counted a few times. J is TRBJ2-3 and V is TRBV2; possibly TRBD2 for D (5 bases). This CDR3 contains 16 residues. Trimming left V 2 bases short and J 0 bases short, with 12 bases between. Germline lookup yields CDR1 SNHLY and CDR2 FYNNEI. The CDR3 DNA follows: TGTGCCAGCAGTGAATTCGTGACGGGGAGCACAGATACGCAGTATTTT. Amino acid sequence: CASSEFVTGSTDTQYF. The full variable domain, its missing parts supplied by reference TRBV2 and TRBJ2-3, is EPEVTQTPSHQVTQMGQEVILRCVPISNHLYFYWYRQILGQKVEFLVSFYNNEISEKSEIFDDQFSVERPDGSNFTLKIRSTKLEDSAMYFCASSEFVTGSTDTQYFGPGTRLTVL.

The chain uses TRBV5-4 and TRBJ1-6; D is unresolved. CDR3 length: 14 residues. The V end was cut by 6 bases, the J end by 8 bases, with 15 bases between. Germline-derived CDR1 and CDR2 are SGHNT and YYREEE (reference sequence). The CDR3 DNA reads as TGTGCCAGCACAAATCCCGGATGGGATTCACCCCTCCACTTT. It specifies CASTNPGWDSPLHF.

This clone has a handful of counts. The chain joins TRBV6-5 to TRBJ2-7, with D tentatively TRBD2 (6 bases). The CDR3 has 15 amino acids. Germline V lookup: CDR1 MNHEY, CDR2 SVGAGI. Trimming removed 2 bases at V and 0 bases at J, with 11 bases between. Here the CDR3 DNA reads TGTGCCAGCAGTTACGTAGGAGGGGACTCCTACGAGCAGTACTTC. Residues: CASSYVGGDSYEQYF.

V and J are TRBV14 and TRBJ1-3; D is perhaps TRBD1 (5 bases). Per the germline V gene, CDR1 is SGHDN and CDR2 is FVKESK. The V and J ends lost 2 bases and 2 bases respectively, with 7 bases between them. This CDR3 spans 14 amino acids. The CDR3 sequence is CASSQSGPGNTIYF. The CDR3 bases are TGTGCCAGCAGCCAATCAGGGCCTGGAAACACCATATATTTT.

Here the CDR3 DNA reads TGCAGCGTTGGAAAAGGGTCGGGTGATACGCAGTATTTT. This codes for CSVGKGSGDTQYF. The chain uses TRBV29-1 and TRBJ2-3; no firm D call. Germline V gives CDR1 SQVTM, CDR2 ANQGSEA. V was shortened by 4 bases and J by 6 bases, with 14 bases between the two germline ends. This CDR3 has 13 amino acids.

The CDR3 DNA reads as TGTGCCACCAGCAACACAGGGGGAGAAAAACTGTTTTTT. Amino acids: CATSNTGGEKLFF. The chain links TRBV15 to TRBJ1-4; 8 bases are a match to TRBD1. CDR1 LNHNV and CDR2 YYDKDF come from the germline V gene (reference sequence). The CDR3 is 13 amino acids. Trimming at V came to 4 bases and at J to 8 bases, leaving 3 bases not matched to a gene.

The J gene is TRBJ2-7, the V gene TRBV5-1, with 12 bases lining up with TRBD2. The CDR3 consists of 16 residues. Germline assignment: CDR1 SGHRS and CDR2 YFSETQ. Trimming removed 4 bases from V and 4 bases from J; junction bases left unmatched: 9. The DNA of the CDR3 is TGCGCCAGCAGCACGACTAGCGGGGGCCCTTCATACGAGCAGTACTTC. This sequence encodes CASSTTSGGPSYEQYF.

This clone appeared a few times. The chain couples TRBV7-9 to TRBJ1-1; TRBD1 aligns across 7 bases. J was trimmed by 1 base and V by 5 bases; bases with no gene match: 7. The CDR3 consists of 15 residues. Looked up from germline, CDR1 is SEHNR and CDR2 is FQNEAQ (reference sequence). CDR3 amino acids: CASSPNRGSNTEAFF. CDR3 nucleotide sequence: TGTGCCAGCAGCCCTAACAGGGGCTCGAACACTGAAGCTTTCTTT.

This clone was picked up one time. This chain connects TRBV9 to TRBJ2-1; 9 bases fit TRBD2. The CDR3 has 15 residues. The germline CDR1 and CDR2 sequences are SGDLS and YYNGEE. The trim removed 4 bases at V and 5 bases at J, leaving 7 bases unmatched. Written as DNA, the CDR3 is TGTGCCAGCAGCTTAGGACTAGCGTCTCACAATGAGCAGTTCTTC. This sequence encodes CASSLGLASHNEQFF.

V usage is TRBV2 and J usage is TRBJ1-4; no clear D gene. The V gene's germline CDR1 is SNHLY and CDR2 FYNNEI. This CDR3 has 11 amino acids. Trimming took off 3 bases at V and 6 bases at J, with 2 bases between the two ends. CDR3 coding DNA: TGTGCCAGCAGTGATTATGAAAAACTGTTTTTT. This encodes CASSDYEKLFF.

The J gene is TRBJ2-3, the V gene TRBV2; D not certain. CDR1 is SNHLY, CDR2 FYNNEI, per germline. This CDR3 region has 12 residues. The V and J ends lost 4 bases and 5 bases respectively, with 7 bases between them. CDR3 sequence: CASSAPLDTQYF. The CDR3 bases are TGTGCCAGCAGTGCCCCCTTAGATACGCAGTATTTT. Supplemented by reference TRBV2 and TRBJ2-3, the full variable domain reads EPEVTQTPSHQVTQMGQEVILRCVPISNHLYFYWYRQILGQKVEFLVSFYNNEISEKSEIFDDQFSVERPDGSNFTLKIRSTKLEDSAMYFCASSAPLDTQYFGPGTRLTVL.

The chain couples TRBV30 to TRBJ1-3; TRBD1 might be the D (5 bases). V lost 3 bases and J 3 bases, leaving 12 bases between the germline ends. Germline lookup yields CDR1 GTSNPN and CDR2 SVGIG (reference sequence). The CDR3 is 14 amino acids. The CDR3, as DNA: TGTGCCTGGAGGCCCGGGGCGGGTGGAAACACCATATATTTT. It translates to CAWRPGAGGNTIYF.

The genes are TRBV15 and TRBJ2-2; D not certain. Germline V gene lookup returns CDR1 LNHNV and CDR2 YYDKDF (reference sequence). V gave up 5 bases and J gave up 3 bases, with 7 bases separating them. The CDR3 length is 13 residues. The CDR3 coding sequence is TGTGCCACCAGCCAAGGATACACCGGGGAGCTGTTTTTT. It codes for CATSQGYTGELFF.

The chain couples TRBV27 to TRBJ2-5; 9 bases are shared with TRBD2. The length of the CDR3 is 14 residues. The germline V gene encodes CDR1 MNHEY and CDR2 SMNVEV (reference sequence). The V and J ends lost 4 bases and 7 bases, in that order; junction bases with no gene match: 7. The CDR3 spells CASSSLGGRATQYF. In DNA, the CDR3 is TGTGCCAGCAGTTCCCTCGGCGGGAGGGCGACCCAGTACTTC.

V and J are TRBV19 and TRBJ1-5; D uncertain. The V gene lost 4 bases and the J gene lost 0 bases, with 13 bases spanning the gap. The CDR3 consists of 16 residues. Per the germline V gene, CDR1 is LNHDA and CDR2 is SQIVND (reference sequence). The CDR3 sequence is CASSRLARDSNQPQHF. In DNA, the CDR3 is TGTGCCAGTAGTAGGCTGGCGAGAGATAGCAATCAGCCCCAGCATTTT. The full variable domain, its missing parts supplied by reference TRBV19 and TRBJ1-5, is DGGITQSPKYLFRKEGQNVTLSCEQNLNHDAMYWYRQDPGQGLRLIYYSQIVNDFQKGDIAEGYSVSREKKESFPLTVTSAQKNPTAFYLCASSRLARDSNQPQHFGDGTRLSIL.

The rearrangement links TRBV30 to TRBJ2-5; D is ambiguous. The CDR3 loop spans 13 amino acids. Per germline, CDR1 GTSNPN and CDR2 SVGIG (reference sequence). V was pared by 5 bases and J by 5 bases, with 15 bases between. The CDR3 reads CAWSRQAGETQYF. CDR3 coding DNA: TGTGCCTGGTCCCGGCAGGCCGGGGAGACCCAGTACTTC.

The gene calls are TRBV5-6 and TRBJ2-1, with TRBD2 matching over 7 bases. The CDR3 has 15 residues. J lost 0 bases, V lost 4 bases, and 4 bases had no gene match. CDR1 SGHDT and CDR2 YYEEEE come from the germline V gene. The CDR3 protein is CASSLGTNSYNEQFF. The CDR3 DNA sequence: TGTGCCAGCAGCCTCGGGACTAACTCCTACAATGAGCAGTTCTTC. Supplemented by reference TRBV5-6 and TRBJ2-1, the full variable domain reads DAGVTQSPTHLIKTRGQQVTLRCSPKSGHDTVSWYQQALGQGPQFIFQYYEEEERQRGNFPDRFSGHQFPNYSSELNVNALLLGDSALYLCASSLGTNSYNEQFFGPGTRLTVL.

This clone was observed once. The CDR3 spells CAWSVLKGLTRNQGEKLFF. In DNA form, the CDR3 reads TGTGCCTGGAGTGTACTAAAAGGGCTAACCAGAAACCAGGGTGAAAAACTGTTTTTT. This chain joins TRBV30 and TRBJ1-4; weak D call: TRBD1 (5 bases). Trimming cost V 0 bases and J 7 bases, with 27 bases left between them. There are 19 residues in the CDR3. The germline V gene has CDR1 GTSNPN and CDR2 SVGIG (reference sequence).

The chain combines TRBV25-1 with TRBJ2-1; 11 bases are a match to TRBD2. This CDR3 is built from 15 residues. Germline V gives CDR1 MGHDK, CDR2 SYGVNS. V gave up 7 bases and J gave up 2 bases; unmatched junction bases: 4. The CDR3 DNA sequence: TGTGCCAGCAAGGGACTAGCGGTGACCTACAATGAGCAGTTCTTC. The encoded protein is CASKGLAVTYNEQFF. The variable domain in full, with the rest retrieved from reference TRBV25-1 and TRBJ2-1, is EADIYQTPRYLVIGTGKKITLECSQTMGHDKMYWYQQDPGMELHLIHYSYGVNSTEKGDLSSESTVSRIRTEHFPLTLESARPSHTSQYLCASKGLAVTYNEQFFGPGTRLTVL.